These 29 T cell receptor beta chains were all obtained from the same sample, sequenced in a study of cytomegalovirus exposure and HLA in healthy donors. Vbeta (60) and Jbeta (13) primers were used in the PCR. Clones were read by immunoSEQ multiplex PCR, and TCRdb kept only the in-frame ones, dropping some. The table records roughly 200,000 clones, roughly 80% of them present only once. The sample consisted of PBMCs. The receptors come from a man aged 50 to 59 in good health and CMV-seronegative.

This chain links TRBV9 with TRBJ2-7; the D gene is possibly TRBD1 (5 bases). The CDR3 is 14 residues long. The V gene's germline CDR1 is SGDLS and CDR2 YYNGEE. The V and J ends lost 0 bases and 3 bases respectively, with 10 bases between them. This CDR3 reads CASSVGQGNYEQYF. The CDR3 DNA sequence: TGTGCCAGCAGCGTAGGCCAGGGAAACTACGAGCAGTACTTC.

The chain links TRBV30 to TRBJ2-1; the match to TRBD2 covers 9 bases. This CDR3 comprises 14 residues. Germline-derived CDR1 and CDR2 are GTSNPN and SVGIG (reference sequence). J gave up 3 bases and V 3 bases, and 3 bases lay outside the gene matches. This CDR3 reads CAWRASGIYNEQFF. CDR3 nucleotides: TGTGCCTGGAGAGCTAGCGGGATCTACAATGAGCAGTTCTTC. Full variable domain (rest looked up from reference TRBV30 and TRBJ2-1): SQTIHQWPATLVQPVGSPLSLECTVEGTSNPNLYWYRQAAGRGLQLLFYSVGIGQISSEVPQNLSASRPQDRQFILSSKKLLLSDSGFYLCAWRASGIYNEQFFGPGTRLTVL.

V and J are TRBV29-1 and TRBJ1-2; TRBD1 might be the D (6 bases). V dropped 0 bases and J dropped 4 bases, with 12 bases sitting between them. The germline V gene encodes CDR1 SQVTM and CDR2 ANQGSEA. CDR3 size: 14 residues. CDR3 residues: CSVEDGGLGYGYTF. CDR3 nucleotides: TGCAGCGTTGAAGACGGGGGGCTCGGCTATGGCTACACCTTC.

This chain uses TRBV18 with TRBJ1-2; the match to TRBD1 covers 9 bases. There are 14 residues in the CDR3. V lost 6 bases to trimming and J lost 8 bases; unmatched junction nucleotides: 10. CDR1 is KGHSH and CDR2 is LQKENI in the germline V gene. DNA of the CDR3: TGTGCCAGCTCGACTAAGGACAGGGGTGGAGGCTACACCTTC. Translation: CASSTKDRGGGYTF.

The genes are TRBV11-2 and TRBJ2-2, with D possibly matching TRBD1 (5 bases). Per the germline V gene, CDR1 is SGHAT and CDR2 is FQNNGV. This CDR3 contains 16 residues. V was cut by 2 bases and J by 3 bases, with 13 bases left in between. Here the CDR3 reads CASSLKWQGYTGELFF. DNA for the CDR3: TGTGCCAGCAGCTTAAAATGGCAGGGCTACACCGGGGAGCTGTTTTTT.

The CDR3 bases are TGCGCCAGCAGCCAAGATGAGTACGAGCAGTACTTC. It codes for CASSQDEYEQYF. The chain employs TRBV4-1 and TRBJ2-5; no clear D. The J call is uncertain, as TRBJ2-7 better fits the DNA end. Looked up from germline, CDR1 is MGHRA and CDR2 is YSYEKL. CDR3 length: 12 amino acids.

The chain couples TRBV7-8 to TRBJ2-7, with 8 bases aligning to TRBD2. CDR3 length: 15 amino acids. In germline, CDR1 is SGHVS, CDR2 FQNEAQ. V lost 1 base to trimming and J lost 2 bases; unmatched junction nucleotides: 4. The CDR3 DNA reads TGTGCCAGCAGCTTAGGAGGGACTAGGCCCTACGAGCAGTACTTC. It specifies CASSLGGTRPYEQYF.

The chain employs TRBV7-9 and TRBJ1-1; 12 bases map to TRBD1. There are 17 residues in the CDR3. Germline CDR1 is SEHNR and CDR2 is FQNEAQ (reference sequence). The V and J ends lost 3 bases and 4 bases, in that order; junction bases with no gene match: 9. The CDR3 sequence is CASSFLPGQGASTEAFF. In nucleotides, the CDR3 is TGTGCCAGCAGCTTTCTTCCGGGACAGGGGGCAAGCACTGAAGCTTTCTTT.

The chain joins TRBV25-1 to TRBJ2-4; 8 nucleotides align to TRBD1. The length of the CDR3 is 16 residues. Germline values: CDR1 MGHDK, CDR2 SYGVNS. Unmatched junction bases numbered 10, after V lost 1 base and J lost 8 bases. The CDR3 nucleotides are TGTGCCAGCAGTGAATTTGGGCAGGGGGCGCGGGACATTCAGTACTTC. Its protein product is CASSEFGQGARDIQYF.

The chain is built from TRBV7-8 and TRBJ2-2, with 16 positions matching TRBD2. The V segment lost 4 bases and the J segment 7 bases; nucleotides outside the gene matches: 3. The CDR3 has 16 amino acids. The germline CDR1 and CDR2 sequences are SGHVS and FQNEAQ. CDR3 loop: CASSSGLAGGIGELFF. DNA of the CDR3: TGTGCCAGCAGCTCGGGACTAGCGGGAGGGATCGGGGAGCTGTTTTTT.

This clone came up a few times. The V and J genes are TRBV28 and TRBJ1-1, with TRBD1 identical over 8 bases. The CDR3 runs 17 residues. CDR1 and CDR2 from the germline V gene are MDHEN and SYDVKM. The V gene end was trimmed by 5 bases and the J gene end by 0 bases; junction bases not matched to a gene: 11. CDR3 sequence (DNA): TGTGCCAGCAGTCCCCCAAATGGACAGGGCGTGAACACTGAAGCTTTCTTT. Translating gives CASSPPNGQGVNTEAFF.

The chain couples TRBV19 to TRBJ2-5; TRBD1 aligns across 10 bases. The germline V gene has CDR1 LNHDA and CDR2 SQIVND (reference sequence). With 6 bases clipped from V and 4 bases from J, the junction kept 8 bases outside the gene matches. The CDR3 has 15 residues. The CDR3 sequence is CASRSGQGRGETQYF. As DNA, the CDR3 is TGTGCCAGTAGATCGGGACAGGGGCGGGGAGAGACCCAGTACTTC.

This clone is a singleton in its sample. This chain uses TRBV28 with TRBJ2-7; D not certain. V lost 6 bases to trimming and J lost 0 bases, with 12 bases between them. In germline, CDR1 is MDHEN, CDR2 SYDVKM. This CDR3 is built from 14 residues. The chain's CDR3 is CASSSQSHSYEQYF. The CDR3 coding sequence is TGTGCCAGCAGCTCCCAGTCCCACTCCTACGAGCAGTACTTC.

This clone was observed a handful of times. The V call is TRBV15, the J call TRBJ2-1; 9 bases agree with TRBD2. V was clipped by 5 bases and J by 5 bases; unmatched bases: 4. CDR1 and CDR2 from the germline V gene are LNHNV and YYDKDF (reference sequence). CDR3 size: 14 residues. CDR3 nucleotides: TGTGCCACCAGCGCCCGACTAGCGGACAATGAGCAGTTCTTC. Protein product: CATSARLADNEQFF.

CDR3 in DNA: TGTGCCAGTAGTATGGTCAGGGGGCGAATCGAGCAGCCCCAGCATTTT. Translating it yields CASSMVRGRIEQPQHF. The chain carries TRBV19 and TRBJ1-5; 8 nucleotides align to TRBD1. Per the germline V gene, CDR1 is LNHDA and CDR2 is SQIVND (reference sequence). The junction had 11 bases not matched to a gene; V was cut back by 3 bases and J by 7 bases. The CDR3 runs 16 residues. Looking up the rest from reference TRBV19 and TRBJ1-5 gives the full variable domain: DGGITQSPKYLFRKEGQNVTLSCEQNLNHDAMYWYRQDPGQGLRLIYYSQIVNDFQKGDIAEGYSVSREKKESFPLTVTSAQKNPTAFYLCASSMVRGRIEQPQHFGDGTRLSIL.

This sequence joins TRBV28 and TRBJ2-7; 12 nucleotides match TRBD1. V was clipped by 3 bases and J by 3 bases; unmatched bases: 6. Germline values: CDR1 MDHEN, CDR2 SYDVKM. CDR3 size: 16 residues. For the CDR3, the DNA is TGTGCCAGCAGTTTGTCGGGACAGGGGGCCTTCTACGAGCAGTACTTC. Translation: CASSLSGQGAFYEQYF.

This clone showed up just a few times. The rearrangement joins TRBV6-5 to TRBJ1-5; 8 bases agree with TRBD1. The CDR3 is 14 residues long. V shed 6 bases and J 4 bases; nucleotides not matched to a gene: 5. Germline CDR1 MNHEY, CDR2 SVGAGI. CDR3 region: CASSPGQANQPQHF. The CDR3 bases are TGTGCCAGCAGCCCGGGACAGGCAAATCAGCCCCAGCATTTT.

This clone was detected once. The chain combines TRBV30 with TRBJ1-5, with 7 bases identical to TRBD1. The V gene's germline CDR1 is GTSNPN and CDR2 SVGIG (reference sequence). The CDR3 has 14 residues. Trimming cost V 1 base and J 5 bases; bases outside gene matches: 5. The CDR3 loop reads CAWSGDRVDQPQHF. Written as DNA, the CDR3 is TGTGCCTGGAGTGGTGACAGGGTCGATCAGCCCCAGCATTTT.

The J gene is TRBJ1-3, the V gene TRBV6-5; 10 nucleotides align to TRBD1. Trimming took 5 bases from V and 2 from J; bases not matched to a gene: 3. The CDR3 covers 15 residues. Germline CDR1 and CDR2: MNHEY and SVGAGI. CDR3 region: CASSRQGAPGNTIYF. CDR3 nucleotide sequence: TGTGCCAGCAGTAGACAGGGGGCTCCTGGAAACACCATATATTTT.

The sample holds one count of this clone. This chain uses TRBV6-1 with TRBJ2-5; a possible D gene is TRBD1 (6 bases). The assigned J gene may be wrong: the sequence end matches TRBJ2-7 better. CDR1 and CDR2 from the germline V gene are MNHNS and SASEGT. This CDR3 comprises 14 residues. CDR3 sequence reads: CASRTYRETYEQYF. CDR3 coding DNA: TGTGCCAGCAGGACATACAGGGAAACCTACGAGCAGTACTTC.

This sequence joins TRBV29-1 and TRBJ2-3, with 8 bases fitting TRBD2. The CDR3 is made up of 13 amino acids. Trimming took 6 bases from V and 3 from J; bases not matched to a gene: 5. Germline V gene data show CDR1 as SQVTM and CDR2 as ANQGSEA. DNA of the CDR3: TGCAGCGTCGCCCGGGGGGGTACAGATACGCAGTATTTT. It specifies CSVARGGTDTQYF.

This clone has just a few counts. The V gene is TRBV11-2, the J gene TRBJ2-3, with a tentative D call TRBD2 (6 bases). The CDR3 is made up of 14 amino acids. The germline V gene encodes CDR1 SGHAT and CDR2 FQNNGV. Trimming shortened V by 1 base and J by 5 bases, and 10 bases separated the two germline ends. DNA for the CDR3: TGTGCCAGCAGCTTAGCGGGAGTGGGAGATACGCAGTATTTT. This sequence encodes CASSLAGVGDTQYF. The variable domain in full, with the rest retrieved from reference TRBV11-2 and TRBJ2-3, is EAGVAQSPRYKIIEKRQSVAFWCNPISGHATLYWYQQILGQGPKLLIQFQNNGVVDDSQLPKDRFSAERLKGVDSTLKIQPAKLEDSAVYLCASSLAGVGDTQYFGPGTRLTVL.

The genes are TRBV18 and TRBJ2-7, with TRBD1 matching over 7 bases. Germline CDR1 KGHSH, CDR2 LQKENI. V gave up 3 bases and J gave up 0 bases; unmatched junction bases: 2. There are 14 residues in the CDR3. This CDR3 reads CASSPGQSSYEQYF. CDR3 DNA sequence: TGTGCCAGCTCACCGGGACAGAGCTCCTACGAGCAGTACTTC.

V gene TRBV11-3 combines with J gene TRBJ2-1, with 10 bases fitting TRBD2. Per germline, CDR1 SGHNT and CDR2 YENEEA. The V segment lost 2 bases and the J segment 4 bases; nucleotides outside the gene matches: 2. This CDR3 spans 15 amino acids. The CDR3 protein is CASSLRGLAYNEQFF. In nucleotides, the CDR3 is TGTGCCAGCAGCTTAAGGGGACTAGCGTACAATGAGCAGTTCTTC. Full variable domain (remainder filled in from reference TRBV11-3 and TRBJ2-1): EAGVVQSPRYKIIEKKQPVAFWCNPISGHNTLYWYLQNLGQGPELLIRYENEEAVDDSQLPKDRFSAERLKGVDSTLKIQPAELGDSAVYLCASSLRGLAYNEQFFGPGTRLTVL.

V and J are TRBV19 and TRBJ2-7; D perhaps matches TRBD1 (5 bases). The ends were cut back, 3 bases at V and 0 bases at J, with 12 bases in the middle. CDR3 length: 15 residues. Germline assignment: CDR1 LNHDA and CDR2 SQIVND (reference sequence). CDR3 coding DNA: TGTGCCAGTAGTATTACAGGTACAGGCTCCTACGAGCAGTACTTC. Translated: CASSITGTGSYEQYF.

This chain joins TRBV6-5 and TRBJ2-3; 8 nucleotides match TRBD1. The CDR3 covers 14 residues. Germline lookup yields CDR1 MNHEY and CDR2 SVGAGI. Trimming took 6 bases from V and 2 from J; bases not matched to a gene: 4. In DNA, the CDR3 is TGTGCCAGCAGACAGGACAGGGACACAGATACGCAGTATTTT. Amino acids: CASRQDRDTDTQYF.

V gene TRBV6-5 combines with J gene TRBJ2-2; D is uncertain. Trimming left V 6 bases short and J 6 bases short, with 17 bases between. From germline, CDR1 is MNHEY and CDR2 SVGAGI. CDR3 length: 15 amino acids. CDR3 region: CASRNVKLFPGELFF. Written as DNA, the CDR3 is TGTGCCAGCAGGAACGTCAAACTTTTCCCCGGGGAGCTGTTTTTT.

This clone was counted between two and nine times. The V call is TRBV28, the J call TRBJ1-5; weak D call: TRBD1 (5 bases). The CDR3 is 13 amino acids. Germline-derived CDR1 and CDR2 are MDHEN and SYDVKM. V shed 6 bases and J shed 7 bases, with 13 bases lying between them. The DNA of the CDR3 is TGTGCCAGCAGCCTCCTTGGGGGGCAGCCCCAGCATTTT. Translating it yields CASSLLGGQPQHF.

The gene calls are TRBV7-8 and TRBJ2-7; weak D call: TRBD1 (5 bases). This CDR3 is built from 17 residues. Germline V gene data show CDR1 as SGHVS and CDR2 as FQNEAQ. V was cut by 3 bases and J by 0 bases, with 18 bases left in between. Here the CDR3 DNA reads TGTGCCAGCAGCTTCCGGACATCTCAAGGGGCCTCCTACGAGCAGTACTTC. It specifies CASSFRTSQGASYEQYF.